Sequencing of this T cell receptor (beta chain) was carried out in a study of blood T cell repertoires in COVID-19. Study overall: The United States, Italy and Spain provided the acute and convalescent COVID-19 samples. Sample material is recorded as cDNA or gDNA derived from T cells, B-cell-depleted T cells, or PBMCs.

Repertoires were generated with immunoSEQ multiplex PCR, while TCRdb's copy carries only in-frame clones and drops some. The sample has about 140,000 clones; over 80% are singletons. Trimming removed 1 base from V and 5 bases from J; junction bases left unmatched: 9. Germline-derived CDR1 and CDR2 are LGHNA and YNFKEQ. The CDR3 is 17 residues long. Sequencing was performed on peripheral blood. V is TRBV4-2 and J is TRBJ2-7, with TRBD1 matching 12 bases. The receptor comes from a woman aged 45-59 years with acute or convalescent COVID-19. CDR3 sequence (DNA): TGTGCCAGCAGCCAAGGTGGGGGACAGGGGGCGAAACACGAGCAGTACTTC. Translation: CASSQGGGQGAKHEQYF.